Reported below is one TCR beta chain. Its antigen is unknown. No qualities accompany the bases; no much larger clone lies one base away. Receptor amplification or capture employed the immunoSEQ multiplex PCR assay. For the multiplex PCR, a mixture combining 60 forward primers for TCR Vbeta segments and 13 reverse primers for TCR Jbeta segments was used. A multiplex PCR assay on genomic DNA amplified the CDR3 region of rearranged TCR beta genes. Amplified TCR beta libraries were sequenced as 87-base-pair reads on the Illumina HiSeq System. Per the source publication's procedure: A later analysis tallied 80 million to 95 million unique TCR beta chains across the 666 repertoires, and some 10 million of those chains were shared by two or more donors. Raw reads were error-corrected and collapsed into unique sequences by a nearest-neighbor algorithm in which closely related sequences were merged to remove PCR and sequencing errors. To assign V, D and J gene segments, CDR3 sequences were aligned to IMGT reference sequences. For a sequence to be retained, a match of at least six nucleotides was required to both a V gene segment and a J gene segment. A rearrangement counted as productive if the CDR3 had no stop codons and remained in frame with V and J, and every other rearrangement counted as non-productive. CDR3 was defined according to IMGT convention as the region running from the second conserved V-encoded cysteine to the conserved J-encoded phenylalanine. In an earlier analysis of some 550 of the donors, sequences lacking an unambiguous match to a single V gene segment were excluded. In an earlier analysis of some 590 of the donors, V segments were called functional above 56.7% productive rearrangements and were called segregating when the between-donor standard deviation exceeded 5%. A statistical classification framework was developed to diagnose cytomegalovirus status using the catalog of TCR beta chain sequences. V and J gene assignment, in a later analysis, came from comparing TCR nucleotide sequences with IMGT/GENE-DB human TR gene sequences. A later analysis assigned CDR3 sequences and most-parsimonious VDJ recombination scenarios with the TCRdist pipeline. In a later analysis, every TCR beta chain was defined by the combination of its CDR3 amino acid sequence and its V-gene family, and reads without a unique V-gene family were dropped. As a way to deal with suspected cross-contamination and a sequencing artifact, a later analysis dropped roughly 620 nucleotide sequences that were highly shared and had low generation probability. A later analysis calculated a clonal expansion index for each public chain from normalized within-repertoire ranks of inferred template counts. Generation probabilities in a later analysis came from a VDJ recombination model fitted to out-of-frame rearrangements, and those results were checked against IGoR. Hypergeometric tests were used in a later analysis to score TCR-TCR, TCR-HLA and TCR-CMV co-occurrence, with a repertoire-size bias correction applied to the TCR pairs. To estimate false discovery rates, a later analysis permuted the HLA or CMV assignments 20 times. In a later analysis, co-occurring TCRs were grouped with DBSCAN, and TCRdist sequence similarity was added when clustering was performed within HLA-allele-positive subsets. Co-occurrence clustering excluded repertoires with fewer than 30,000 or more than 120,000 public chains, plus five with anomalous nucleotide sharing. The immuneACCESS repertoire file appears here via TCRdb, limited to in-frame rearrangements. These files lack a portion of the clones; in checked studies, under half of the deficit traces to unresolved V genes, and the cause of the others is not known. V, J and clone size derive from that table, while D and trimming were established from the DNA sequence. The sample table holds 150,000 to 200,000 clones, of which 70% to 85% were seen once. The ten largest clones take up 4.4% of the sample.

The germline V and J ends show losses of 5 bases and 5 bases respectively, and no gene match explains 5 bases of the junction. CDR1 is given as SNHLY and CDR2 as FYNNEI, both from the germline V gene. Reading from cysteine to phenylalanine, the CDR3 counts 15 amino acids. Solely the CDR3 DNA is kept, with 45 bases framed from the first base. The cohort was made up of about 610 healthy bone marrow donors. At the time of sampling, all cohort members were nominally healthy, though unrecorded immune exposures were likely present. The donor was CMV seropositive and belonged to the group of 250 to 300 seropositive cohort members. Each donor provided a peripheral blood sample, and peripheral blood mononuclear cells were used for TCR beta sequencing. Genomic DNA extraction from the blood cell samples was performed with the Qiagen DNeasy Blood Extraction Kit. The sample originates from a study of cytomegalovirus exposure and HLA in healthy donors listed by TCRdb under 2017. For the wider study: According to an earlier analysis of 587 of the donors, about 179 million T cells yielded some 110 million unique TCR beta sequences and around 280 Gb of sequence data. Every repertoire in the discovery cohort had been generated on one and the same sequencing platform. A later genetic analysis used genome-wide SNP genotypes for about 65% of the 666 donors, treating that subset as a discovery cohort. Several DR-DQ haplotypes were handled as single units for association and clustering, since linkage in the cohort was strong. The study aimed to test whether signatures of past pathogen exposure could be identified by cataloging public T cell receptors. The study profiled the T cell repertoires of some 610 subjects by immunosequencing and related them to cytomegalovirus serostatus. The study combined high-throughput TCR immunosequencing, statistical association of individual TCRs with disease status, and machine learning to predict cytomegalovirus infection status. Typing coverage differed by locus: A, B, C, DRB1 and DQB1 were typed in roughly 629-630 donors, DQA1 in around 500, DPA1 in 600 to 610, and DPB1 in around 440. The later analysis used no new phenotypic data to find candidate immune exposures, relying instead on TCR beta sequences and their occurrence across donors. In a later analysis, previously published TCR beta repertoires from some 640 donors were re-analyzed and high-resolution HLA genotyping was added so that TCR occurrence patterns could be studied. The genetic ancestry cluster associated with self-reported Caucasian donors included 65% to 90% of the 300 to 450 genotyped donors. HLA typing included class I and class II loci at four-digit resolution. Donor age, sex, ethnicity and CMV serostatus were collected together with the repertoire data. About 310 gigabases of sequencing data and roughly 90 million unique TCR sequences were included in an early release covering over 600 HLA-typed donors. In an earlier analysis of around 540 of the donors, high-throughput TCR beta sequencing was used to judge whether each TCR beta V gene segment behaved as functional or pseudogenic. Among some 410 genotyped donors of the cohort, an average of roughly 230,000 unique TCR beta nucleotide sequences was sequenced per donor, of which 15% to 20% were non-productive. Besides the first cohort of 550 to 750 subjects, a separate validation cohort made up of around 120 different subjects was used.

Study-wide conclusions, independent of this receptor: A later analysis associated 16,951 TCR beta sequences with specific HLA alleles at a false discovery rate of 0.05. Because counts were too low, seventeen rarely observed V segments, including chromosome 9 orphons, were left out of the earlier analysis of roughly 600 of the donors. The presence/absence analyses assumed that sequencing depth was roughly uniform across donors, and that assumption may not be true. Because the 87-base-pair reads could not distinguish some IMGT-functional V segments, including TRBV6-2 and TRBV6-3, those segments were excluded. A further reported finding was that TCR beta sequences accurately predicted the HLA-A and HLA-B alleles for most subjects in the first cohort. Linkage disequilibrium might explain the correlated functional status among segregating V segments, but an unknown experimental factor could not be ruled out. According to the authors, the approach could potentially be generalized to other disease states and immunological phenotypes. In a later analysis, HLA-associated TCR beta chains were found to be more clonally expanded and to have lower generation probabilities than equally common non-associated chains. In a later analysis, TCR association rates were found to vary across HLA loci, with the most associated TCRs seen for DRB1 alleles and the fewest for HLA-C alleles. Only TCR beta chains were sequenced in this cohort, and the absence of alpha or paired-chain data limited detectable features. In a later analysis, most CMV-associated TCR beta chains were found to appear HLA-restricted, with HLA associations seemingly driven largely by CMV exposure. Strong co-occurrence of HLA alleles, especially DR and DQ, made assigning TCR associations to individual alleles difficult. An earlier analysis of approximately 590 of the donors showed that most TCR beta V segments appeared in productive rearrangements either about 87% or about 30% of the time, which broadly matched IMGT annotations. Cytomegalovirus status was reported to be diagnosed by the classifier with high specificity and sensitivity in both the original and validation cohorts. According to a later genetic analysis, donors in an Asian-associated ancestry cluster had fewer N-insertions in productive TCRs than the roughly 670-donor mean. According to a later analysis, parvovirus B19, influenza, CMV and Epstein-Barr virus appeared linked to several top co-occurrence clusters. The study gave a list of more than 150 TCR beta chains associated with cytomegalovirus. Immune exposure information for the cohort was limited to CMV serostatus. In a later genetic analysis, a missense DCLRE1C variant was associated with V-gene and J-gene trimming of TCR beta chains, and the association was replicated in an independent cohort. A group of highly shared sequence variants was considered likely to be a technical artifact of the sequencing pipeline. While some public TCRs were present in many individuals, most TCR sequences turned up only very rarely across donors. Because some donors lacked HLA typing at each locus, the association tests relied only on the typed subset. A few of the identified cytomegalovirus-associated TCR beta chains were confirmed in vitro to be specific for cytomegalovirus antigens.

The specimen sequenced was PBMCs. The receptor comes from a woman in her thirties in good health and CMV-seropositive. Recombination linked TRBV2 to TRBJ2-2, with 10 bases in between that match TRBD2. The DNA is TGTGCCAGCAGTTACCTAGCGGGAGCTACCGGGGAGCTGTTTTTT. This translates into CASSYLAGATGELFF.